A single sample gave rise to the 22 T cell receptor beta chains below, sequenced in a study of CD8+CD57+ T cells in acquired aplastic anemia. Genomic DNA provided the template from which TCR beta VDJ and CDR3 profiles were obtained. In TCRdb, the reads were re-called with MiXCR into one record per CDR3 protein. The sample holds fewer than 250,000 distinct CDR3 sequences; about half are singletons and the top ten take about a sixth. The sample was sorted CD4+, CD8+, or CD8+CD57+ T cells (not recorded which) from PBMCs. The origin of the receptors is a human donor in good health, serving as a control.

Many counts were recorded for this clonotype. The chain couples TRBV7-8 to TRBJ1-5; 8 nucleotides align to TRBD1. Germline V gene data show CDR1 as SGHVS and CDR2 as FQNEAQ. The CDR3 totals 18 residues. V gave up 0 bases and J gave up 4 bases; unmatched junction bases: 11. This chain's CDR3 is CASSLARRGQGLNQPQHF. The CDR3 DNA reads TGTGCCAGCAGCTTAGCGAGGAGAGGACAGGGCCTAAATCAGCCCCAGCATTTT.

The V gene is TRBV5-1, the J gene TRBJ2-3, with D perhaps given as TRBD1 or TRBD2 (5 bases each). Germline V gene lookup returns CDR1 SGHRS and CDR2 YFSETQ. V lost 0 bases and J lost 0, with 11 bases in between. The CDR3 extends over 16 amino acids. The CDR3 loop reads CASSLGGNPSTDTQYF. CDR3 coding DNA: TGCGCCAGCAGCTTGGGGGGGAACCCTAGCACAGATACGCAGTATTTT.

This clonotype was picked up many times. The rearrangement joins TRBV20-1 to TRBJ1-2, with D tentatively TRBD1 (6 bases). Trimming took 3 bases from V and 7 from J, leaving 15 bases between them. This CDR3 comprises 13 residues. Germline V lookup: CDR1 DFQATT, CDR2 SNEGSKA (reference sequence). The CDR3 DNA sequence: TGCAGTGCTAGCGCCAGGGGCCGCGGTGGCTACACCTTC. Its translation: CSASARGRGGYTF.

The chain carries TRBV7-2 and TRBJ2-3; 14 nucleotides match TRBD2. The CDR3 loop spans 16 amino acids. Germline lookup yields CDR1 SGHTA and CDR2 FQGNSA. With V trimmed by 6 bases and J by 5 bases, 7 bases remained unmatched. The CDR3 sequence: CASSLTSGGAEDTQYF. The DNA for the CDR3 is TGTGCCAGCAGTTTGACTAGCGGGGGGGCGGAAGATACGCAGTATTTT.

In the case of this clonotype: A much larger clonotype is one base distant, so this may be a read error. The chain couples TRBV7-2 to TRBJ1-2, with TRBD1 matching over 9 bases. The CDR3 has 14 amino acids. Germline assignment: CDR1 SGHTA and CDR2 FQGNSA. The J segment lost 6 bases and the V segment lost 5 bases, leaving 7 bases of the junction unmatched. CDR3 in DNA: TGTGCCAGCAGCGGGGAACAGGGGGCCAATGGCTACACCTTC. Amino acid sequence: CASSGEQGANGYTF.

The chain joins TRBV19 to TRBJ1-2; D unresolved. The V end was cut by 7 bases, the J end by 2 bases, with 17 bases between. Looked up from germline, CDR1 is LNHDA and CDR2 is SQIVND (reference sequence). The CDR3 loop spans 15 amino acids. The CDR3 loop is CASTQYGGQNYGYTF. The CDR3 DNA follows: TGTGCCAGTACTCAATACGGCGGGCAGAACTATGGCTACACCTTC.

This clonotype has only a few counts. The chain recombines TRBV29-1 with TRBJ1-1; D is uncertain. Germline CDR1 and CDR2: SQVTM and ANQGSEA. The CDR3 is 13 amino acids. Trimming removed 4 bases at V and 3 bases at J, with 12 bases between. The CDR3 sequence is CSVGLGSYTEAFF. The CDR3 DNA sequence: TGCAGCGTTGGACTAGGGTCGTACACTGAAGCTTTCTTT.

This sequence joins TRBV19 and TRBJ1-6; 10 bases fit TRBD1. The CDR3 is 15 residues long. The J segment lost 7 bases and the V segment lost 4 bases, leaving 4 bases of the junction unmatched. CDR1 is LNHDA and CDR2 is SQIVND in the germline V gene (reference sequence). The CDR3 DNA is TGTGCCAGTAGTAATCCGGGACAGGGGAATTCACCCCTCCACTTT. It codes for CASSNPGQGNSPLHF.

The V and J genes are TRBV9 and TRBJ1-2, with D possibly TRBD1 on 5 matching bases. Trimming pared 0 bases from V and 3 bases from J, leaving 12 bases between. Per germline, CDR1 SGDLS and CDR2 YYNGEE. The CDR3 consists of 15 residues. The CDR3 DNA is TGTGCCAGCAGCGTAGTCGGGGCCGGTGACTATGGCTACACCTTC. It translates to CASSVVGAGDYGYTF.

Comments on this clonotype: Sequence at one end of the junction differs from germline and may be a read error. The CDR3 DNA reads TGCAGCATTGATCGTAGCGGGGCCTTCACAGATACGCAGTACTTT. It specifies CSIDRSGAFTDTQYF. This chain links TRBV29-1 with TRBJ2-3, with TRBD2 matching 8 bases. Germline CDR1 reads SQVTM; CDR2 reads ANQGSEA. The CDR3 extends over 15 amino acids.

This clonotype was recorded only once. J is TRBJ1-2 and V is TRBV25-1, with 11 nucleotides matching TRBD1. The CDR3 contains 15 residues. Germline CDR1 MGHDK, CDR2 SYGVNS. V lost 6 bases to trimming and J lost 1 base; unmatched junction nucleotides: 4. Here the CDR3 reads CASSTGTGGNYGYTF. DNA for the CDR3: TGTGCCAGCAGCACCGGGACAGGGGGTAACTATGGCTACACCTTC.

Turning to this clonotype: One end of the junction is discordant with germline, which a read error may explain. This chain uses TRBV5-1 with TRBJ2-7; maybe TRBD2 (6 bases). The CDR3 totals 14 residues. Germline V lookup: CDR1 SGHRS, CDR2 YFSETQ. This chain's CDR3 is CASSLAVSGYEQYF. CDR3 nucleotides: TGTGCCAGCAGCTTGGCGGTTAGCGGCTACGAGCAGTACTTC.

Many counts were recorded for this clonotype. V and J are TRBV5-6 and TRBJ2-7; 7 nucleotides match TRBD2. The CDR3 runs to 14 residues. The V gene end was trimmed by 4 bases and the J gene end by 0 bases; junction bases not matched to a gene: 4. Germline lookup yields CDR1 SGHDT and CDR2 YYEEEE. CDR3: CASSQGLNSYEQYF. The CDR3, as DNA: TGTGCCAGCAGCCAGGGACTAAACTCCTACGAGCAGTACTTC.

This clonotype came up many times. The chain links TRBV5-1 to TRBJ1-3; 10 nucleotides align to TRBD1. V shed 4 bases, J shed 8 bases, and the junction held 6 bases outside the gene matches. Looked up from germline, CDR1 is SGHRS and CDR2 is YFSETQ. The CDR3 totals 14 residues. Written as DNA, the CDR3 is TGCGCCAGCAGCCCGGGACAGGGGACCGACACCATATATTTT. Its translation: CASSPGQGTDTIYF.

This clonotype was counted at least ten times. The chain carries TRBV6-6 and TRBJ1-5; D possibly corresponds to TRBD1 (5 bases). The CDR3 sequence is 15 residues long. CDR1 and CDR2 (germline): MNHNY, SVGAGI (reference sequence). Trimming took off 5 bases at V and 1 base at J, with 12 bases between the two ends. The CDR3 DNA reads as TGTGCCAGCAGTCGACAGCAGCTAAGCAATCAGCCCCAGCATTTT. Translating gives CASSRQQLSNQPQHF.

The rearrangement joins TRBV10-3 to TRBJ2-7, with 9 bases identical to TRBD1. The CDR3 runs 16 residues. The junction had 11 bases not matched to a gene; V was cut back by 6 bases and J by 2 bases. Germline CDR1 is ENHRY and CDR2 is SYGVKD. CDR3 DNA sequence: TGTGCCATCAGCCCCGACAGGGGGGGACCTACCTACGAGCAGTACTTC. It translates to CAISPDRGGPTYEQYF.

The rearrangement uses TRBV9 and TRBJ2-7; perhaps TRBD1 as D (5 bases). Trimming stripped 0 bases from V and 8 bases from J, with 12 bases between. CDR3 size: 13 residues. CDR1 SGDLS and CDR2 YYNGEE come from the germline V gene. The CDR3 nucleotides are TGTGCCAGCAGCGTAGAAGGGGCGGAGAAGCAGTACTTC. Translating it yields CASSVEGAEKQYF.

This clonotype was detected ten times or more. The chain links TRBV24-1 to TRBJ1-5; no clear D gene. The germline gives CDR1 KGHDR, CDR2 SFDVKD. V was shortened by 3 bases and J by 0 bases, with 5 bases between the two germline ends. The CDR3 sequence is 14 residues long. The CDR3 DNA sequence: TGTGCCACCAGTGATCGTGGTAGCAATCAGCCCCAGCATTTT. Translating it yields CATSDRGSNQPQHF.

This clonotype appeared a single time. The chain links TRBV9 to TRBJ1-2; tentative D call: TRBD1 (6 bases). CDR1 is SGDLS and CDR2 is YYNGEE in the germline V gene. Trimming took off 3 bases at V and 4 bases at J, with 16 bases between the two ends. The CDR3 covers 15 residues. Here the CDR3 DNA reads TGTGCCAGCAGCGGAAGGAGGGGGGGGGCCTATGGCTACACCTTC. Amino acid sequence: CASSGRRGGAYGYTF.

This clonotype was detected ten times or more. V usage is TRBV7-2 and J usage is TRBJ1-2, with a possible D match to TRBD1 (6 bases). CDR3 length: 15 amino acids. Germline assignment: CDR1 SGHTA and CDR2 FQGNSA. The V end was cut by 2 bases, the J end by 2 bases, with 12 bases between. CDR3 in amino acids: CASSLMGHQNYGYTF. The DNA for the CDR3 is TGTGCCAGCAGCTTAATGGGACACCAGAACTATGGCTACACCTTC.

The rearrangement links TRBV7-8 to TRBJ1-2; 10 positions agree with TRBD1. V shed 6 bases, J shed 8 bases, and the junction held 9 bases outside the gene matches. The CDR3 runs 14 residues. The V gene's germline CDR1 is SGHVS and CDR2 FQNEAQ. The CDR3 region has the DNA TGTGCCAGCAGTCCGACAGGGGGCGCACAGGGCTACACCTTC. This encodes CASSPTGGAQGYTF.

This clonotype was detected ten times or more. This chain uses TRBV5-5 with TRBJ1-1; TRBD1 matches 8 bases. After removal of 3 bases from V and 0 bases from J, the junction contained 4 bases not matched to a gene. From germline, CDR1 is SGHKS and CDR2 YYEKEE (reference sequence). The CDR3 totals 15 residues. CDR3 protein: CASSSRTGLNTEAFF. The CDR3 DNA is TGTGCCAGCAGCTCTAGGACAGGGTTGAACACTGAAGCTTTCTTT.